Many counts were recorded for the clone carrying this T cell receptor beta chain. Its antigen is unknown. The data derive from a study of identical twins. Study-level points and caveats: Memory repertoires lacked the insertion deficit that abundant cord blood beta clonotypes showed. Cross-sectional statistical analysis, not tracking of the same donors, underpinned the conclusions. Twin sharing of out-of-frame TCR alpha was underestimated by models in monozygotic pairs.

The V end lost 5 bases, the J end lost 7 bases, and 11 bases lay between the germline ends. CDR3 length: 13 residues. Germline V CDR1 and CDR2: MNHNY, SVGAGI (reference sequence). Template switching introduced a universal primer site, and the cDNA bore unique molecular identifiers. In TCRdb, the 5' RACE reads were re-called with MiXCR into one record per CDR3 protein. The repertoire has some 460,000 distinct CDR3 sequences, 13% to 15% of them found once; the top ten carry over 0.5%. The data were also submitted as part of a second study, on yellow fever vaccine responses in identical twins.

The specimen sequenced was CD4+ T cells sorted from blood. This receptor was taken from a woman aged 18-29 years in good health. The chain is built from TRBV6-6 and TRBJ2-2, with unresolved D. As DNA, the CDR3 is TGTGCCAGCAGTGACTGGGCTAGCGGGGAGCTGTTTTTT. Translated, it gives CASSDWASGELFF.